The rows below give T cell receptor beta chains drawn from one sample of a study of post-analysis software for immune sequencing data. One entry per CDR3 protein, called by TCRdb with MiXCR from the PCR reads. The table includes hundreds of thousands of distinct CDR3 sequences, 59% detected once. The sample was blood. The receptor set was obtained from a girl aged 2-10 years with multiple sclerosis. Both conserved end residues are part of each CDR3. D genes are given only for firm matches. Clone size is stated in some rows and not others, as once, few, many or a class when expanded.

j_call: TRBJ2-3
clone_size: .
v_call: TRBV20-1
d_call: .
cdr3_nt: TGCAGTGCTAGAGTAGGCCAATTAAGGCCCGATACGCAGTATTTT
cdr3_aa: CSARVGQLRPDTQYF

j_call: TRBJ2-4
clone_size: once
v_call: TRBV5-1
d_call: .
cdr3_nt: TGCGCCAGCAGCTGGGGCCCAAGGCGGAGCATTCAGTACTTC
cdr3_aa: CASSWGPRRSIQYF

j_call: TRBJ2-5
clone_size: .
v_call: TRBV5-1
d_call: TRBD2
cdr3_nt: TGCGCCAGCAGCTTGTCGGCGGGGGGGATGTCCCACTTACAAGAGACCCAGTACTTC
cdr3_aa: CASSLSAGGMSHLQETQYF

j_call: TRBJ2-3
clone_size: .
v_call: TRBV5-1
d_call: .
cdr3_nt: TGCGCCAGCACCAGAGCGGCCGGAGGTACAGATACGCAGTATTTT
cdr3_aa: CASTRAAGGTDTQYF

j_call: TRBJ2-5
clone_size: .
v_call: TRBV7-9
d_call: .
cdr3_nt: TGTGCCAGCAGCTTCCCCGGGCGGGATAGGGAGACCCAGTACTTC
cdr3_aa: CASSFPGRDRETQYF

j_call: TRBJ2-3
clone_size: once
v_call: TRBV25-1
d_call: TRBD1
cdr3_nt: TGTGCCAGCAGTGAAAGGGTCGGGGACAGCACTAGCACAGATACGCAGTATTTT
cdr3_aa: CASSERVGDSTSTDTQYF

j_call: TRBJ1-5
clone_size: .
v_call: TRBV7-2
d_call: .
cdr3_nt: TGTGCCAGCAGCTTAGCGGGCAATCGGCCCCAGCATTTT
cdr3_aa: CASSLAGNRPQHF

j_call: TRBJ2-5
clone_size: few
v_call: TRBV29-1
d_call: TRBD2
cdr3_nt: TGCAGCGTTGAGCCTAGCGGGAGATCTGGAGAGACCCAGTACTTC
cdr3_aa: CSVEPSGRSGETQYF

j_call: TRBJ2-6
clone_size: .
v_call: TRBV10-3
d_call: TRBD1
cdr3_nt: TGTGCCATCAGTGAGAGGACAGGGGTTACTGGGGCCAACGTCCTGACTTTC
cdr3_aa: CAISERTGVTGANVLTF

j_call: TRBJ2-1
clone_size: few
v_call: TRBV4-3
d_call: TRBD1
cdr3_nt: TGCGCCAGCAGCCAAGGGACAGGGGGACATAGTCACAATGAGCAGTTCTTC
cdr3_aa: CASSQGTGGHSHNEQFF

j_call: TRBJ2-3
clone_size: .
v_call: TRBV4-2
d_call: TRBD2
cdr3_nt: TGTGCCAGCAGCCAAGAGATTGAAGCGGGGGGCGTCACAGATACGCAGTATTTT
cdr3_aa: CASSQEIEAGGVTDTQYF

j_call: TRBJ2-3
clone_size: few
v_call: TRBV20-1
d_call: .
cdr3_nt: TGCAGTGCCCGCGCCCTCCCCCTTACAGGGACTATTAGCACAGATACGCAGTATTTT
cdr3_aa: CSARALPLTGTISTDTQYF

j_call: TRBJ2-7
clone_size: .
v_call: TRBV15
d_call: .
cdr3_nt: TGTGCCACCAGCAGGGACGGCTCCTACGAGCAGTACTTC
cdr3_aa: CATSRDGSYEQYF

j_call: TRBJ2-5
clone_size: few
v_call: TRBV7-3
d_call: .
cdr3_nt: TGTGCCAGCAGCTCCAGGGGTAGAGTGGCCTATCAAGAGACCCAGTACTTC
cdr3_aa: CASSSRGRVAYQETQYF

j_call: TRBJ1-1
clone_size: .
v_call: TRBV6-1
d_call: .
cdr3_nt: TGTGCCAGCAGTGAAGTAAGGCGGATGAACACTGAAGCTTTCTTT
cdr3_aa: CASSEVRRMNTEAFF

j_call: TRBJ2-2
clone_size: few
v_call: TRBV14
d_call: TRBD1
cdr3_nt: TGTGCCAGCAGCCAAAATGGGGACAGGAGGTGGAACACCGGGGAGCTGTTTTTT
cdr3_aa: CASSQNGDRRWNTGELFF

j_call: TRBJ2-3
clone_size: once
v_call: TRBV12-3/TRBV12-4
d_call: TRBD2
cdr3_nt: TGTGCCAGCAGTTCCCCCCAGGGACTAGCGGGGGGGCTGAGCACAGATACGGAGTATTTT
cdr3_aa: CASSSPQGLAGGLSTDTEYF